The T cell receptor beta chain under discussion was sequenced for a study of OX40 agonist ivuxolimab in advanced cancers. The method was immunoSEQ multiplex PCR; TCRdb's version includes in-frame clones alone and lacks a portion of them. The sample lists tens of thousands of clones, 75% to 90% occurring once. Deletions cut 2 bases from V and 0 bases from J, with 8 bases between. There are 15 residues in the CDR3. Germline assignment: CDR1 MDHEN and CDR2 SYDVKM. This receptor was obtained from an adult with an advanced solid tumor such as melanoma, head and neck, liver or kidney cancer. V gene TRBV28 combines with J gene TRBJ2-1; unclear D gene. This specimen was CD4+ or CD8+ T cells sorted from blood, taken in a trial of the OX40 agonist ivuxolimab. CDR3 amino acids: CASSLPTSSYNEQFF. In DNA form, the CDR3 reads TGTGCCAGCAGTTTACCCACGAGCTCCTACAATGAGCAGTTCTTC.